Listed here are 5 T cell receptor beta chains from one sample, sequenced in a study of human T cells and chemical hapten exposure. The sample's time point: patch test 1, 2 weeks after DPC sensitization. The treatment here: therapeutic diphenylcyclopropenone sensitization with weekly scalp DPC. Each CDR3 protein is one row after TCRdb ran MiXCR on the RACE reads. The sample holds some 170,000 distinct CDR3 sequences, more than 20% seen once. The sample in question was whole blood, obtained in connection with sensitization to the hapten diphenylcyclopropenone (DPC). The receptors shown here come from a woman between 45 and 65 years old with alopecia areata. Some clones in this sample may be carry-over from other donors' samples.

The chain uses TRBV28 and TRBJ2-7; no firm D call. The CDR3 is 14 amino acids. Germline V gene lookup returns CDR1 MDHEN and CDR2 SYDVKM. V lost 3 bases and J lost 3, with 12 bases in between. As DNA, the CDR3 is TGTGCCAGCAGTTTTGGGCAGGATAACTACGAGCAGTACTTC. Its translation is CASSFGQDNYEQYF.

Only one count was recorded for this clonotype. The chain carries TRBV5-1 and TRBJ2-3; 11 bases match TRBD2. This CDR3 has 17 residues. J lost 2 bases, V lost 3 bases, and 8 bases had no gene match. The germline V gene has CDR1 SGHRS and CDR2 YFSETQ. The CDR3 region has the DNA TGCGCCAGCAGCTCAGGACTAGCGGGTGATTACACAGATACGCAGTATTTT. It encodes CASSSGLAGDYTDTQYF. Full variable domain (remainder filled in from reference TRBV5-1 and TRBJ2-3): KAGVTQTPRYLIKTRGQQVTLSCSPISGHRSVSWYQQTPGQGLQFLFEYFSETQRNKGNFPGRFSGRQFSNSRSEMNVSTLELGDSALYLCASSSGLAGDYTDTQYFGPGTRLTVL.

This clonotype showed up just a few times. The V call is TRBV12-5, the J call TRBJ2-7; D may be TRBD1 or TRBD2 (6 bases each). The CDR3 sequence is 14 residues long. V dropped 6 bases and J dropped 6 bases, with 18 bases sitting between them. Looked up from germline, CDR1 is LGHNT and CDR2 is FRNRAP. The CDR3 reads CASGLTGRRGEQYF. CDR3 bases: TGTGCTAGTGGCCTGACAGGTCGGCGGGGCGAGCAGTACTTC.

This clonotype was detected a few times. V usage is TRBV30 and J usage is TRBJ1-1; D is uncertain. The CDR3 consists of 13 residues. Germline CDR1 GTSNPN, CDR2 SVGIG (reference sequence). V was clipped by 0 bases and J by 1 base, with 6 bases between them. CDR3 bases: TGTGCCTGGAGTGTGGCCACGAACACTGAAGCTTTCTTT. Translating gives CAWSVATNTEAFF. The full variable domain, completed using reference TRBV30 and TRBJ1-1, is SQTIHQWPATLVQPVGSPLSLECTVEGTSNPNLYWYRQAAGRGLQLLFYSVGIGQISSEVPQNLSASRPQDRQFILSSKKLLLSDSGFYLCAWSVATNTEAFFGQGTRLTVV.

This chain uses TRBV9 with TRBJ2-4; D unresolved. V was cut by 4 bases and J by 0 bases, with 14 bases left in between. Per the germline V gene, CDR1 is SGDLS and CDR2 is YYNGEE. The CDR3 consists of 16 residues. CDR3 sequence (DNA): TGTGCCAGCAGCCCGGACCCGACACTAGCCAAAAACATTCAGTACTTC. Its translation is CASSPDPTLAKNIQYF.